Listed below are T cell receptor beta chains from one sample, sequenced in a study of tumor T cells in aggressive B-cell lymphoma. Clones were read by immunoSEQ multiplex PCR, and TCRdb kept only the in-frame ones, dropping some. This table has approximately 7,300 clones, about 85% appearing once. Sequenced: tumor tissue. The receptor source for this set is an adult with diffuse large B cell lymphoma. The CDR3 runs from the conserved cysteine through the conserved F or W. D genes are given only for firm matches. Size tells how often a clone was seen (once, few, many) or the class of an expanded clone, and some rows leave it out.

CDR3 length: 12; clone size: -; V gene: TRBV15; D gene: -; J gene: TRBJ2-7; CDR3 protein: CATSSSGHEQYF; CDR3 DNA: TGTGCTACCAGCAGCTCAGGGCACGAGCAGTACTTC
CDR3 length: 14; clone size: -; V gene: TRBV9; D gene: -; J gene: TRBJ2-2; CDR3 protein: CASSVVPNTGELFF; CDR3 DNA: TGTGCCAGCAGCGTAGTACCGAACACCGGGGAGTTGTTTTTT
CDR3 length: 16; clone size: -; V gene: TRBV29-1; D gene: TRBD1; J gene: TRBJ2-7; CDR3 protein: CSVAGQGTPGAGEQYF; CDR3 DNA: TGCAGCGTTGCGGGACAGGGCACCCCAGGGGCTGGGGAGCAGTACTTC
CDR3 length: 15; clone size: -; V gene: TRBV7-9; D gene: TRBD2; J gene: TRBJ2-2; CDR3 protein: CASSYSGSVFGELFF; CDR3 DNA: TGTGCCAGCAGCTATAGCGGGAGTGTTTTCGGGGAGCTGTTTTTT
CDR3 length: 15; clone size: few; V gene: TRBV19; D gene: TRBD1; J gene: TRBJ2-1; CDR3 protein: CASSFPGQGYNEQFF; CDR3 DNA: TGTGCCAGTAGTTTCCCGGGACAGGGTTACAATGAGCAGTTCTTC
CDR3 length: 14; clone size: -; V gene: TRBV28; D gene: -; J gene: TRBJ2-5; CDR3 protein: CASSLDRRIETQYF; CDR3 DNA: TGTGCCAGCAGTTTAGACCGGAGGATAGAGACCCAGTACTTC
CDR3 length: 16; clone size: -; V gene: TRBV25-1; D gene: TRBD2; J gene: TRBJ2-7; CDR3 protein: CASSAQAEREAYEQYF; CDR3 DNA: TGTGCCAGCAGTGCGCAGGCAGAGCGGGAGGCCTACGAGCAGTACTTC
CDR3 length: 14; clone size: -; V gene: TRBV15; D gene: -; J gene: TRBJ2-2; CDR3 protein: CATSRDLGNAVLFF; CDR3 DNA: TGTGCCACCAGCAGAGATCTGGGCAACGCAGTGCTGTTTTTT
CDR3 length: 14; clone size: -; V gene: TRBV7-9; D gene: -; J gene: TRBJ2-7; CDR3 protein: CASSFGEGVYEQYF; CDR3 DNA: TGTGCCAGCAGCTTTGGGGAGGGGGTCTACGAGCAGTACTTC
CDR3 length: 15; clone size: -; V gene: TRBV6-6; D gene: TRBD1; J gene: TRBJ1-4; CDR3 protein: CASRESGTGGEKLFF; CDR3 DNA: TGTGCCAGCAGGGAATCCGGGACAGGGGGTGAAAAACTGTTTTTT
CDR3 length: 18; clone size: -; V gene: TRBV19; D gene: -; J gene: TRBJ1-5; CDR3 protein: CASSIRALGGYSNQPQHF; CDR3 DNA: TGTGCCAGTAGTATTCGGGCCCTCGGGGGATATAGCAATCAGCCCCAGCATTTT
CDR3 length: 19; clone size: -; V gene: TRBV7-3; D gene: TRBD2; J gene: TRBJ2-3; CDR3 protein: CASSLSILAGGPSTDTQYF; CDR3 DNA: TGTGCCAGCAGCTTAAGTATCCTAGCGGGAGGGCCTAGCACAGATACGCAGTATTTT
CDR3 length: 15; clone size: -; V gene: TRBV6-5; D gene: TRBD1; J gene: TRBJ2-1; CDR3 protein: CASRAGQGMVNEQFF; CDR3 DNA: TGTGCCAGCAGAGCCGGACAGGGGATGGTGAATGAGCAGTTCTTC
CDR3 length: 16; clone size: few; V gene: TRBV6-1; D gene: -; J gene: TRBJ2-7; CDR3 protein: CASSGRRQGYSYEQYF; CDR3 DNA: TGTGCCAGCAGTGGACGACGCCAGGGCTACTCCTACGAGCAGTACTTC
CDR3 length: 12; clone size: few; V gene: TRBV5-5; D gene: -; J gene: TRBJ1-2; CDR3 protein: CASSSGIYGYTF; CDR3 DNA: TGTGCCAGCAGCTCCGGGATCTATGGCTACACCTTC
CDR3 length: 14; clone size: -; V gene: TRBV7-3; D gene: -; J gene: TRBJ2-1; CDR3 protein: CASSLLGGRGEQFF; CDR3 DNA: TGTGCCAGCAGCCTATTAGGAGGCAGGGGTGAGCAGTTCTTC
CDR3 length: 16; clone size: -; V gene: TRBV18; D gene: -; J gene: TRBJ2-6; CDR3 protein: CASSPPGSSGANVLTF; CDR3 DNA: TGTGCCAGCTCACCCCCTGGTAGCTCTGGGGCCAACGTCCTGACTTTC
CDR3 length: 13; clone size: -; V gene: TRBV7-3; D gene: -; J gene: TRBJ2-3; CDR3 protein: CASSSYSSDTQYF; CDR3 DNA: TGTGCCAGCAGCTCCTACTCATCAGATACGCAGTATTTT
CDR3 length: 15; clone size: -; V gene: TRBV2; D gene: -; J gene: TRBJ2-5; CDR3 protein: CASKVGLAGTETQYF; CDR3 DNA: TGTGCCAGCAAGGTCGGCCTGGCGGGGACAGAGACCCAGTACTTC
CDR3 length: 14; clone size: -; V gene: TRBV5-6; D gene: TRBD2; J gene: TRBJ2-3; CDR3 protein: CASSFIAGEGTQYF; CDR3 DNA: TGTGCCAGCAGCTTCATAGCGGGAGAGGGTACGCAGTATTTT
CDR3 length: 17; clone size: -; V gene: TRBV6-1; D gene: -; J gene: TRBJ2-4; CDR3 protein: CASSEQRTGVGKNIQYF; CDR3 DNA: TGTGCCAGCAGTGAACAAAGAACGGGGGTAGGCAAAAACATTCAGTACTTC
CDR3 length: 13; clone size: -; V gene: TRBV29-1; D gene: TRBD2; J gene: TRBJ2-2; CDR3 protein: CSGLAGYTGELFF; CDR3 DNA: TGCAGCGGACTAGCGGGATACACCGGGGAGCTGTTTTTT
CDR3 length: 13; clone size: -; V gene: TRBV30; D gene: -; J gene: TRBJ1-6; CDR3 protein: CAWSNKGGSPLHF; CDR3 DNA: TGTGCCTGGAGTAATAAGGGAGGATCACCCCTCCACTTT
CDR3 length: 15; clone size: -; V gene: TRBV7-6; D gene: TRBD1; J gene: TRBJ2-1; CDR3 protein: CTSSPQQGLGDEQFF; CDR3 DNA: TGTACCAGCAGCCCCCAACAGGGGTTGGGAGATGAGCAGTTCTTC
CDR3 length: 13; clone size: few; V gene: TRBV30; D gene: -; J gene: TRBJ1-1; CDR3 protein: CASNGGLNTEAFF; CDR3 DNA: TGTGCCTCGAATGGGGGCTTGAACACTGAAGCTTTCTTT
CDR3 length: 14; clone size: -; V gene: TRBV5-1; D gene: -; J gene: TRBJ2-2; CDR3 protein: CASSLGQLIGELFF; CDR3 DNA: TGCGCCAGCAGCTTGGGACAGCTCATCGGGGAGCTGTTTTTT
CDR3 length: 15; clone size: -; V gene: TRBV30; D gene: TRBD1; J gene: TRBJ1-1; CDR3 protein: CAWSVWTGVNTEAFF; CDR3 DNA: TGTGCCTGGAGTGTATGGACAGGGGTGAACACTGAAGCTTTCTTT
CDR3 length: 15; clone size: -; V gene: TRBV5-1; D gene: TRBD2; J gene: TRBJ2-4; CDR3 protein: CASQGASGPKNIQYF; CDR3 DNA: TGCGCCTCCCAAGGGGCTAGCGGGCCCAAAAACATTCAGTACTTC
CDR3 length: 12; clone size: -; V gene: TRBV2; D gene: -; J gene: TRBJ1-2; CDR3 protein: CASREIVEGYTF; CDR3 DNA: TGTGCCAGCAGAGAGATTGTGGAGGGCTACACCTTC
CDR3 length: 14; clone size: -; V gene: TRBV7-2; D gene: TRBD1; J gene: TRBJ2-2; CDR3 protein: CASSFGTGVGELFF; CDR3 DNA: TGTGCCAGCAGCTTCGGGACAGGGGTCGGGGAGCTGTTTTTT
CDR3 length: 14; clone size: -; V gene: TRBV18; D gene: TRBD1; J gene: TRBJ2-7; CDR3 protein: CASSPLGTAYEQYF; CDR3 DNA: TGTGCCAGCTCACCACTTGGGACAGCCTACGAGCAGTACTTC
CDR3 length: 16; clone size: -; V gene: TRBV5-6; D gene: TRBD1; J gene: TRBJ2-2; CDR3 protein: CASSSPGTGVTGELFF; CDR3 DNA: TGTGCCAGCAGCTCCCCCGGGACAGGGGTCACCGGGGAGCTGTTTTTT
CDR3 length: 15; clone size: -; V gene: TRBV4-2; D gene: TRBD2; J gene: TRBJ2-1; CDR3 protein: CASSRGTSGANEQFF; CDR3 DNA: TGTGCCAGCAGCCGCGGGACTAGCGGGGCCAATGAGCAGTTCTTC
CDR3 length: 17; clone size: few; V gene: TRBV27; D gene: TRBD2; J gene: TRBJ2-3; CDR3 protein: CASSLSPGGVGTDTQYF; CDR3 DNA: TGTGCCAGCAGTTTATCGCCGGGGGGAGTAGGGACAGATACGCAGTATTTT
CDR3 length: 16; clone size: -; V gene: TRBV5-1; D gene: -; J gene: TRBJ1-3; CDR3 protein: CASSLDRFLSGNTIYF; CDR3 DNA: TGCGCCAGCAGCTTAGACAGGTTCCTCTCTGGAAACACCATATATTTT
CDR3 length: 13; clone size: -; V gene: TRBV29-1; D gene: TRBD1; J gene: TRBJ1-1; CDR3 protein: CSVNRDRGREAFF; CDR3 DNA: TGCAGCGTAAACCGGGACAGGGGGCGGGAAGCTTTCTTT
CDR3 length: 14; clone size: -; V gene: TRBV28; D gene: -; J gene: TRBJ2-1; CDR3 protein: CASSPPDLAFKQFF; CDR3 DNA: TGTGCCAGCAGTCCACCGGATCTAGCGTTTAAGCAGTTCTTC
CDR3 length: 12; clone size: -; V gene: TRBV6-5; D gene: TRBD1; J gene: TRBJ2-5; CDR3 protein: CANRDRGGTQYF; CDR3 DNA: TGTGCCAACAGGGACAGGGGAGGGACCCAGTACTTC
CDR3 length: 16; clone size: -; V gene: TRBV27; D gene: TRBD1; J gene: TRBJ1-2; CDR3 protein: CASRLQGDGAPFGYTF; CDR3 DNA: TGTGCCAGCAGACTACAGGGGGATGGAGCTCCTTTTGGCTACACCTTC
CDR3 length: 12; clone size: -; V gene: TRBV10-2; D gene: -; J gene: TRBJ2-1; CDR3 protein: CASSEYTVEQFF; CDR3 DNA: TGCGCCAGCAGTGAGTATACAGTTGAGCAGTTCTTC
CDR3 length: 17; clone size: -; V gene: TRBV5-1; D gene: -; J gene: TRBJ1-1; CDR3 protein: CASSLDWPGSMNTEAFF; CDR3 DNA: TGCGCCAGCAGCTTGGATTGGCCAGGGTCCATGAACACTGAAGCTTTCTTT
CDR3 length: 16; clone size: -; V gene: TRBV7-9; D gene: TRBD1; J gene: TRBJ1-2; CDR3 protein: CASSSGGTLFSRGYTF; CDR3 DNA: TGTGCCAGCAGCTCAGGGGGGACCTTGTTTTCTCGTGGGTACACCTTC
CDR3 length: 14; clone size: -; V gene: TRBV27; D gene: TRBD2; J gene: TRBJ2-5; CDR3 protein: CASSWREGQETQYF; CDR3 DNA: TGTGCCAGCAGTTGGCGGGAGGGCCAAGAGACCCAGTACTTC
CDR3 length: 15; clone size: -; V gene: TRBV30; D gene: TRBD1; J gene: TRBJ1-5; CDR3 protein: CAWTGGAGGNQPQHF; CDR3 DNA: TGTGCCTGGACAGGGGGCGCGGGGGGCAATCAGCCCCAGCATTTT
CDR3 length: 11; clone size: -; V gene: TRBV7-9; D gene: -; J gene: TRBJ1-5; CDR3 protein: CASSPGESQHF; CDR3 DNA: TGTGCCAGCAGCCCTGGGGAGTCCCAGCATTTT
CDR3 length: 16; clone size: -; V gene: TRBV11-1; D gene: TRBD2; J gene: TRBJ2-1; CDR3 protein: CASSLLASGRYNEQFF; CDR3 DNA: TGTGCCAGCAGCTTACTTGCTAGCGGGAGGTACAATGAGCAGTTCTTC
CDR3 length: 13; clone size: -; V gene: TRBV30; D gene: -; J gene: TRBJ1-4; CDR3 protein: CAWGIGGLEKLFF; CDR3 DNA: TGTGCCTGGGGGATTGGCGGGCTCGAAAAACTGTTTTTT
CDR3 length: 16; clone size: -; V gene: TRBV15; D gene: -; J gene: TRBJ1-5; CDR3 protein: CATSRGRLLINQPQHF; CDR3 DNA: TGTGCCACCAGCAGAGGACGGCTACTAATCAATCAGCCCCAGCATTTT
CDR3 length: 15; clone size: -; V gene: TRBV18; D gene: TRBD1; J gene: TRBJ1-1; CDR3 protein: CASSPPGQGGTEAFF; CDR3 DNA: TGTGCCAGCTCACCGCCGGGACAGGGGGGCACTGAAGCTTTCTTT
CDR3 length: 13; clone size: -; V gene: TRBV6-1; D gene: -; J gene: TRBJ1-1; CDR3 protein: CASNSDQGTEAFF; CDR3 DNA: TGTGCCAGCAACTCTGACCAGGGCACTGAAGCTTTCTTT
CDR3 length: 19; clone size: -; V gene: TRBV7-9; D gene: -; J gene: TRBJ2-3; CDR3 protein: CASSFLHRDTFRAPDTQYF; CDR3 DNA: TGTGCCAGCAGCTTCTTACATCGGGACACCTTCAGGGCACCAGATACGCAGTATTTT
CDR3 length: 13; clone size: -; V gene: TRBV7-9; D gene: TRBD1; J gene: TRBJ2-7; CDR3 protein: CASSRDRVGEQYF; CDR3 DNA: TGTGCCAGCAGTCGGGACAGGGTCGGGGAGCAGTACTTC
CDR3 length: 13; clone size: -; V gene: TRBV15; D gene: -; J gene: TRBJ2-3; CDR3 protein: CATSYVLIDTQYF; CDR3 DNA: TGTGCCACCTCATACGTACTAATAGATACGCAGTATTTT
CDR3 length: 14; clone size: few; V gene: TRBV2; D gene: -; J gene: TRBJ2-2; CDR3 protein: CASSLGAYTGELFF; CDR3 DNA: TGTGCCAGCAGTCTGGGGGCTTATACCGGGGAGCTGTTTTTT
CDR3 length: 16; clone size: -; V gene: TRBV18; D gene: TRBD2; J gene: TRBJ2-7; CDR3 protein: CASSSQSSGSSYEQYF; CDR3 DNA: TGTGCCAGCTCATCCCAGAGTAGCGGGAGCTCCTACGAGCAGTACTTC